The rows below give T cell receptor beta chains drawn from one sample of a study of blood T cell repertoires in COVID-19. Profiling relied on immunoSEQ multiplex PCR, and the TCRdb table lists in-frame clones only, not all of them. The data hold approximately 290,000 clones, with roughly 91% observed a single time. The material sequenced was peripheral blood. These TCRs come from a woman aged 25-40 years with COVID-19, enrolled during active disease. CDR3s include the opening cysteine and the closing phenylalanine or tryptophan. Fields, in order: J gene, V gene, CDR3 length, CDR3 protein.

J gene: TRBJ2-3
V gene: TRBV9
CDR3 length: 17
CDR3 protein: CASSVGLAVSGTDTQYF

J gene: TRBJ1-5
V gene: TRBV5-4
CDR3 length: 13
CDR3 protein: CASSLAGEEPQHF

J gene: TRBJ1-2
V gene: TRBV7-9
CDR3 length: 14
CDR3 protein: CASSYGQGIDGYTF

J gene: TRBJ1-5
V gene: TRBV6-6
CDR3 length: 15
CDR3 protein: CASSLQGGSNQPQHF

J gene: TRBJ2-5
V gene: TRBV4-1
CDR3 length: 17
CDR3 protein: CASSQEVARGLKETQYF

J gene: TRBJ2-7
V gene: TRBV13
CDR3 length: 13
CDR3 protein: CASSSPFTYEQYF

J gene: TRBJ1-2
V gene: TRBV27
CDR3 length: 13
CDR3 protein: CASSKGGGNGYTF

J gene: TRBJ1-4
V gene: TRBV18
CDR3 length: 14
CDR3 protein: CASSPSGANEKLFF

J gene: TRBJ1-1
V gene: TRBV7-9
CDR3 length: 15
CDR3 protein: CASSVGHPDGTEAFF

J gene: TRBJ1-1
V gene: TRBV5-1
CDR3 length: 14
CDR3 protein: CASSPPGQNTEAFF

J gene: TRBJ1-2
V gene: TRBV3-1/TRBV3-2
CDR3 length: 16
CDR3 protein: CASSQDIVRTAGGYTF

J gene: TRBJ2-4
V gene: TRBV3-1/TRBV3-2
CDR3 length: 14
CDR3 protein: CASSQPRAKNIQYF

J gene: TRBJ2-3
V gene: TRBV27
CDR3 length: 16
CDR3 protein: CASKSGEVYSTDTQYF

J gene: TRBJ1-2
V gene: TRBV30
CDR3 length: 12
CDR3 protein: CAWSSQVHGYTF

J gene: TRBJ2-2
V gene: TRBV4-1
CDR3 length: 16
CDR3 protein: CASSRTSGGNTGELFF

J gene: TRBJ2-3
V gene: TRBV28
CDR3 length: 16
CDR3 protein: CASSSAQGMRTDTQYF

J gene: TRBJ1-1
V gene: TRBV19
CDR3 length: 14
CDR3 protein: CASSPGVEYTEAFF

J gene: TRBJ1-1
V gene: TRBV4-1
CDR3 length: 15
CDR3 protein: CASSLPTGGFTEAFF

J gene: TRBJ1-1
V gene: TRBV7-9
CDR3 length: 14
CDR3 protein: CASSLTGGETEAFF

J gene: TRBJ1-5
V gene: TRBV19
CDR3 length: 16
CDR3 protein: CASSFRTGASNQPQHF

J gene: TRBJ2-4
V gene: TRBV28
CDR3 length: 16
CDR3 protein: CASSHPDEGSRNIQYF

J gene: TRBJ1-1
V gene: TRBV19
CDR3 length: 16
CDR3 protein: CASRNLRRGPDTEAFF

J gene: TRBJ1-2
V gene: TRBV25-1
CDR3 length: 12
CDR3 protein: CASRQGNYGYTF

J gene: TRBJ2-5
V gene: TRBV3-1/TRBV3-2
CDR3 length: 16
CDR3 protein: CASSQVDYTQKETQYF

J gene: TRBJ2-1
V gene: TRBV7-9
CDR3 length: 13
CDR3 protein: CASSLSLGGEQFF

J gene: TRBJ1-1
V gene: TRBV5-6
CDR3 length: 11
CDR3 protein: CASSQGTEAFF

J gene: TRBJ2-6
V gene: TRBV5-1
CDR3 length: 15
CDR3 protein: CASSNSSLGANVLTF

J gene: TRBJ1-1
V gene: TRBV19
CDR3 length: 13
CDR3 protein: CASMREMNTEAFF

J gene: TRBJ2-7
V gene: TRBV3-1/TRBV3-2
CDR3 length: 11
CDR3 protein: CASSQASEQYF

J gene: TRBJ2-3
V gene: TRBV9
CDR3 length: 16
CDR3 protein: CASSVRGLAGGRAQYF

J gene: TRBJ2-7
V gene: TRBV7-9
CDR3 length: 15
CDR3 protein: CASSPLGTAGGEQYF

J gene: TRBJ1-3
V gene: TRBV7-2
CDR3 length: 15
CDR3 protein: CASTSQGASGNTIYF

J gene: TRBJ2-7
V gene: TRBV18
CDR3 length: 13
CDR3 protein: CASSLQGSYEQYF

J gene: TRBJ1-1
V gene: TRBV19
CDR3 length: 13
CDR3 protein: CASTQRGNTEAFF

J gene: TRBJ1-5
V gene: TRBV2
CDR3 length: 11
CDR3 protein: CASSEGLAQHF

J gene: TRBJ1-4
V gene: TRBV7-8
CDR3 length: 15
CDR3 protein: CASSFNTRGFEKLFF

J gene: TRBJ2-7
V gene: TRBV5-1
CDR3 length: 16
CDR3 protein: CASSLLQAGGSYEQYF

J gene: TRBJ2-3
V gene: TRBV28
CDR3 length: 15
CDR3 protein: CASSSPGGGTDTQYF

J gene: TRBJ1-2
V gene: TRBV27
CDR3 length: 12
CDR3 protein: CASSSGSYGYTF

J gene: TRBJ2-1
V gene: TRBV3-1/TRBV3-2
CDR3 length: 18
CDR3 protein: CASSPRARLLSSYNEQFF

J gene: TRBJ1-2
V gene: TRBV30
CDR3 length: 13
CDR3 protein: CAWSVQVPYGYTF

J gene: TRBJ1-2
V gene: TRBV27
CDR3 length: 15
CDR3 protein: CASSPGQGGNYGYTF